This section outlines one T cell receptor (beta chain) sequence together with its context. The data originate from a study of blood T cell repertoires in COVID-19. Germline CDR1 MNHEY, CDR2 SVGAGI. V lost 6 bases, J lost 11 bases, and 3 bases stayed unmatched. CDR3 size: 10 residues. In the original workflow: Cell counts per sample came from amplifying reference gene primers. TCRdb keeps only in-frame clones here, not all; method: immunoSEQ multiplex PCR. That table supplies the V and J calls and clone size; D and trimming were determined from the DNA. The sample contains 190,000 or so clones, 85% to 90% of which appear only once.

Specimen: peripheral blood. The V call is TRBV6-5, the J call TRBJ1-1; 7 bases align to TRBD1. The receptor was isolated from a man aged 35 to 55 with active or convalescent COVID-19. In DNA, the CDR3 is TGTGCCAGCAGACAGGGGCGGGCTTTCTTT. Encoded protein: CASRQGRAFF.